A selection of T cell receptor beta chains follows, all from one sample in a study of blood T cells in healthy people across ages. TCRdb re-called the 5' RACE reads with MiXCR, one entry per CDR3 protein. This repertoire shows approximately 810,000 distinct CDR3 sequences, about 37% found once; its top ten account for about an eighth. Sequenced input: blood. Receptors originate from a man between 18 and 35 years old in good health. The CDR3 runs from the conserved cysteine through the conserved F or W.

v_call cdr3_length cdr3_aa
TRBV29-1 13 CSVGEPGYYEQYF
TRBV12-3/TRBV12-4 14 CASSLMVSNYGYTF
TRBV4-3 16 CASSQDQGAPYNEQYF
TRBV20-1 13 CSARDGQKYEQYF
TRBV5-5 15 CASSLGLGGNSPLHF
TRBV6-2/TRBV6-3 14 CASGDGGRLYEQYF
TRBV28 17 CASSRNQGTSYNSPLHF
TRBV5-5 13 CASFGGGYNEQFF
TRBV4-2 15 CASSQPIQGIYGYTF
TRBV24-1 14 CATSGDSNYNEQYF
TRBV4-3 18 CASSQALSGSGGTDTQYF
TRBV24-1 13 CATSDRTAYGYTF
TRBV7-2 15 CASSPRPRAYNEQYF
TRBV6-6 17 CASSYPPSGNPDTEAFF
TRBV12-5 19 CASGLVEVRRRGRQNEQFF
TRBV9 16 CASSVSAAGARFGYTF
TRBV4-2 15 CASSQGGTGSDTQYF
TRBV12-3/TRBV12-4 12 CASSLGKYGYTF
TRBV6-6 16 CASSYHPLYSNQPQHF
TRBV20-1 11 CSAIQQDTQYF
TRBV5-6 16 CASSLDRGRSLDTQYF
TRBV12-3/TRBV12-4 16 CASTRMWGSGANVLTF
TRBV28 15 CASSLLGSFYNEQFF
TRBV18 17 CASSPFTPTSVGDTQYF
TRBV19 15 CASSIGAGIDYEQYF
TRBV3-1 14 CASSQDTAKNIQYF